A selection of T cell receptor beta chains follows, all from one sample in a study of blood T cell repertoires in COVID-19. Clones were sequenced by immunoSEQ multiplex PCR, and TCRdb holds only the in-frame ones, with some missing. The table shows 250,000 to 300,000 clones, with 80% to 90% occurring only once. The specimen sequenced was peripheral blood. Receptors were obtained from a woman between 40 and 55 years old who had recovered from COVID-19. Each CDR3 is given with its conserved first and last residue. Fields, in order: J gene, V gene, D gene, CDR3 protein, CDR3 DNA. D genes are given only for firm matches.

>TRBJ1-6|TRBV5-6|-
CASSLVRNNSPLHF
TGTGCCAGCAGCTTGGTCAGAAATAATTCACCCCTCCACTTT
>TRBJ1-1|TRBV11-3|TRBD1
CASSSAWQGATAEAFF
TGTGCCAGCAGCTCCGCGTGGCAGGGGGCTACCGCTGAAGCTTTCTTT
>TRBJ2-1|TRBV19|TRBD2
CASSIGSGTYNEQFF
TGTGCCAGTAGTATTGGTAGCGGGACATACAATGAGCAGTTCTTC
>TRBJ2-7|TRBV11-2|TRBD1
CASSNTGGQWDEQYF
TGTGCCAGCAGCAATACAGGGGGCCAGTGGGACGAGCAGTACTTC
>TRBJ1-2|TRBV9|-
CASSPTTIPGVDGYTF
TGTGCCAGCAGCCCCACAACGATCCCGGGGGTCGATGGCTACACCTTC
>TRBJ2-1|TRBV5-1|-
CASSRDLAGANNEQFF
TGCGCCAGCAGCAGAGACCTTGCGGGGGCGAACAATGAGCAGTTCTTC
>TRBJ1-4|TRBV4-3|-
CASSQDRLTSEKLFF
TGCGCCAGCAGCCAAGATCGTCTGACAAGTGAAAAACTGTTTTTT
>TRBJ1-2|TRBV24-1|-
CATSDLNQGAYGYTF
TGTGCCACCAGTGATTTGAACCAGGGCGCCTATGGCTACACCTTC
>TRBJ2-1|TRBV7-9|TRBD2
CASSRGLAGVSDEQFF
TGTGCCAGCAGCCGAGGACTAGCGGGAGTCTCGGATGAGCAGTTCTTC
>TRBJ2-2|TRBV4-2|TRBD1
CASSPTGGPGELFF
TGTGCCAGCAGCCCGACAGGGGGTCCCGGGGAGCTGTTTTTT
>TRBJ1-2|TRBV13|-
CASSHWGRSHYGYTF
TGTGCCAGCAGCCATTGGGGCCGTTCTCACTATGGCTACACCTTC
>TRBJ2-5|TRBV24-1|TRBD2
CATSGSAGQETQYF
TGTGCCACCAGTGGTTCAGCGGGGCAGGAGACCCAGTACTTC
>TRBJ2-3|TRBV10-2|-
CASSETADTQYF
TGCGCCAGCAGTGAGACGGCAGATACGCAGTATTTT